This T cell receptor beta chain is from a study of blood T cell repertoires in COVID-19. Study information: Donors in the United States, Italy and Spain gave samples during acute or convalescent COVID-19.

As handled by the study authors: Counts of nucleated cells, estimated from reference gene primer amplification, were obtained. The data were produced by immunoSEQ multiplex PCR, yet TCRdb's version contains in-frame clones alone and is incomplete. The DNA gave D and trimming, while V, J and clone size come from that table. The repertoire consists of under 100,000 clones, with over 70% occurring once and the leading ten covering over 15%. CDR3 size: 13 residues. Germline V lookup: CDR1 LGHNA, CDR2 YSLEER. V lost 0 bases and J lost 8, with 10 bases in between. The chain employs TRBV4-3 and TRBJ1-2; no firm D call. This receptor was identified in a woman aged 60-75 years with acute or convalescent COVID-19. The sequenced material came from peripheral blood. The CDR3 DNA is TGCGCCAGCAGCCAAGATCCCTTTAGAGGCTACACCTTC. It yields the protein CASSQDPFRGYTF.